Shown below are 8 T cell receptor beta chains from a single sample sequenced in a study of regulatory T cells in long-lasting Graves disease (dated by TCRdb to 2020 to 2022). Library preparation was by multiplex PCR. Sequencing was carried out with an Illumina HiSeq 4000. CDR3 regions were amplified by Arm-PCR with iRepertoire HTBI primers to construct TCR beta libraries. TCRdb reprocessing: public reads trimmed at Q25 with fastp, clones called with MiXCR, in-frame beta chains kept. A single entry per CDR3 protein holds the most common genes and DNA from its merged rows. This sample has roughly 420,000 distinct CDR3 sequences in its table, and roughly 17% of those were observed once. The ten largest make up over 8.5% of the sample. The sample's time point, from its label and the paper: newly diagnosed GD, antithyroid drugs for less than 3 months. For both TCR sequencing and RNA sequencing, RNA was extracted from PBMCs using TRIzol.

The same sample was also used in a study of T cells in Graves' hyperthyroidism and ophthalmopathy.

Source: peripheral blood mononuclear cells (PBMCs), taken at new diagnosis, from a patient treated with antithyroid drugs. These receptors were taken from a woman in her twenties or thirties with Graves disease. Donor details come from another sample of the same person, matched by shared clones.

This clonotype was seen a few times. Because it lacks the conserved phenylalanine or tryptophan at the end, this CDR3 is likely a read error. Because the CDR3's place on the DNA is in doubt, the DNA is left out and the CDR3 is given as listed by TCRdb. This chain links TRBV28 with TRBJ2-2. The CDR3 has 8 amino acids, counting both end residues. Germline CDR1 MDHEN, CDR2 SYDVKM. The CDR3 loop is CASSLGHR.

This clonotype was picked up a small number of times. The genes are TRBV19 and TRBJ2-1, with a possible D match to TRBD2 (5 bases). This CDR3 is 18 amino acids long. Germline CDR1 and CDR2: LNHDA and SQIVND (reference sequence). V gave up 6 bases and J gave up 7 bases, with 28 bases separating them. CDR3 residues: CASRPLLEKGGPGNEQFF. The CDR3 bases are TGTGCCAGTAGACCATTGCTAGAAAAAGGAGGACCTGGGAATGAGCAGTTCTTC.

This clonotype was picked up many times. CDR3 in amino acids: CASKRRLPSTDTQYF. The DNA of the CDR3 is TGTGCCAGCAAAAGGCGGTTACCCAGCACAGATACGCAGTATTTT. The V call is TRBV5-5, the J call TRBJ2-3, with D uncertain. V dropped 6 bases and J dropped 0 bases, with 14 bases sitting between them. Per germline, CDR1 SGHKS and CDR2 YYEKEE (reference sequence). This CDR3 comprises 15 residues.

The chain links TRBV7-2 to TRBJ1-2; 7 nucleotides align to TRBD1. The CDR3 is 13 residues long. Germline V CDR1 and CDR2: SGHTA, FQGNSA. V shed 1 base and J 7 bases; nucleotides not matched to a gene: 3. The CDR3 sequence: CASSLEQGTGYTF. The CDR3, as DNA: TGTGCCAGCAGCTTAGAACAGGGGACTGGCTACACCTTC.

The rearrangement joins TRBV28 to TRBJ2-7; D perhaps matches TRBD1 (7 bases). The length of the CDR3 is 13 residues. Trimming left V 2 bases short and J 6 bases short, with 11 bases between. The germline V gene has CDR1 MDHEN and CDR2 SYDVKM. This CDR3 reads CASSLQGGSEQYF. The CDR3 DNA reads TGTGCCAGCAGTTTACAGGGGGGTTCCGAGCAGTACTTC.

This clonotype was counted many times. The chain joins TRBV20-1 to TRBJ2-1, with a tentative D call TRBD2 (7 bases). There are 14 residues in the CDR3. Trimming left V 1 base short and J 9 bases short, with 16 bases between. Germline loops: CDR1 DFQATT, CDR2 SNEGSKA (reference sequence). The CDR3: CSARGGEGGGEQFF. As DNA, the CDR3 is TGCAGTGCTAGAGGGGGGGAGGGGGGCGGTGAGCAGTTCTTC.

This clonotype showed up many times. This CDR3 is CASSVASDTDTQYF. For the CDR3, the DNA is TGCGCCAGCAGCGTCGCTAGCGACACAGATACGCAGTATTTT. The chain carries TRBV5-1 and TRBJ2-3, with a possible D match to TRBD2 (6 bases). The CDR3 extends over 14 amino acids. Trimming shortened V by 4 bases and J by 2 bases, and 11 bases separated the two germline ends. In germline, CDR1 is SGHRS, CDR2 YFSETQ. Full variable domain (missing parts from reference TRBV5-1 and TRBJ2-3): KAGVTQTPRYLIKTRGQQVTLSCSPISGHRSVSWYQQTPGQGLQFLFEYFSETQRNKGNFPGRFSGRQFSNSRSEMNVSTLELGDSALYLCASSVASDTDTQYFGPGTRLTVL.

The V call is TRBV7-9, the J call TRBJ2-2, with D possibly being TRBD1 (6 bases). The CDR3 consists of 15 residues. Germline V gene lookup returns CDR1 SEHNR and CDR2 FQNEAQ (reference sequence). The ends were cut back, 2 bases at V and 6 bases at J, with 13 bases in the middle. DNA of the CDR3: TGTGCCAGCAGCTTACCCGACAGGCCCTCCGGGGAGCTGTTTTTT. It yields the protein CASSLPDRPSGELFF.